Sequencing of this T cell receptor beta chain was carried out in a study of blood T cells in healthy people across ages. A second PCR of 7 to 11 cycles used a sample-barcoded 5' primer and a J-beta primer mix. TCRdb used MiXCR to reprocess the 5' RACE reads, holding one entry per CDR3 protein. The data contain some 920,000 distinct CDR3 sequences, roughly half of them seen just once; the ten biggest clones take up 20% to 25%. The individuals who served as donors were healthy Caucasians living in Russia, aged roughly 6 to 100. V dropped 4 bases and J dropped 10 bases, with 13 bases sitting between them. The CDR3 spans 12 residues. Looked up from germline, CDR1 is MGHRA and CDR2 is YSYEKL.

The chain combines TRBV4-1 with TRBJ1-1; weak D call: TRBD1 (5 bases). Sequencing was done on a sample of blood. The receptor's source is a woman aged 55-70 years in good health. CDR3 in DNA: TGCGCCAGCAGCCTGAACACCGGGACAGCTTTCTTT. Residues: CASSLNTGTAFF.